The 6 T cell receptor beta chains in this list originate from one sample, sequenced in a study of molecular identifiers for immune sequencing clone quantification. TCRdb reanalysed the PCR reads using MiXCR and keeps one entry per CDR3 protein. Among nearly 650,000 distinct CDR3 sequences listed, 25% were seen once. The sample consisted of naive CD8+ T cells from blood, with Jurkat cell RNA spiked in. The subset denotes: FACS-sorted CD8+CD4-CCR7+CD45RA+ naive T cells. Every receptor here comes from a human donor in good health. Some libraries in this study had Jurkat cell RNA spiked in.

This clonotype came up many times. The V gene is TRBV19, the J gene TRBJ2-3; no clear D gene. V shed 3 bases and J shed 0 bases, with 10 bases lying between them. This CDR3 has 15 residues. Germline-derived CDR1 and CDR2 are LNHDA and SQIVND (reference sequence). The CDR3 protein is CASSIWVRSTDTQYF. CDR3 DNA sequence: TGTGCCAGTAGTATTTGGGTCAGGAGCACAGATACGCAGTATTTT.

This clonotype turned up a few times. J is TRBJ2-5 and V is TRBV20-1; 9 bases agree with TRBD2. CDR1 is DFQATT, CDR2 SNEGSKA, per germline (reference sequence). The CDR3 sequence is 15 residues long. V trimming: 5 bases; J trimming: 4 bases; junction bases outside the gene matches: 11. The CDR3 here is CSAPSLAGRGETQYF. In DNA, the CDR3 is TGCAGTGCTCCCTCCCTAGCGGGGAGGGGAGAGACCCAGTACTTC.

In regard to this clonotype: A much bigger clone sits one base away, suggesting this may be a read error. The chain employs TRBV5-6 and TRBJ1-1; the match to TRBD1 covers 8 bases. This CDR3 spans 14 amino acids. V lost 4 bases, J lost 5 bases, and 7 bases stayed unmatched. From germline, CDR1 is SGHDT and CDR2 YYEEEE. CDR3 in DNA: TGTGCCAGCAGCCAGGACAGGGTGCGGACTGAAGCTTTCTTT. It translates to CASSQDRVRTEAFF.

V usage is TRBV20-1 and J usage is TRBJ2-7; 12 positions agree with TRBD2. CDR3 length: 15 residues. The V gene's germline CDR1 is DFQATT and CDR2 SNEGSKA (reference sequence). Trimming took 1 base from V and 7 from J; bases not matched to a gene: 8. CDR3 bases: TGCAGTGCTAGAGTATGGACTAGCGGGGTGGCAGAGCAGTACTTC. As protein: CSARVWTSGVAEQYF.

In its sample, this clonotype was seen many times. The chain has TRBV13 and TRBJ2-7, with 7 nucleotides matching TRBD2. CDR1 and CDR2 from the germline V gene are PRHDT and FYEKMQ (reference sequence). V dropped 5 bases and J dropped 3; count of bases not matched to a gene: 10. The CDR3 runs 15 residues. The CDR3 protein is CASSTLQGGHYEQYF. The CDR3, as DNA: TGTGCCAGCAGCACACTTCAGGGAGGGCACTACGAGCAGTACTTC.

This clonotype has ten or more counts. The genes are TRBV4-3 and TRBJ2-7; 7 bases agree with TRBD1. Germline CDR1 is LGHNA and CDR2 is YSLEER. CDR3 length equals 14 residues. V was pared by 2 bases and J by 5 bases, with 6 bases of the junction left unmatched. The CDR3 loop reads CASSQLQGVHEQYF. In nucleotides, the CDR3 is TGCGCCAGCAGCCAACTCCAGGGGGTTCACGAGCAGTACTTC.